A selection of T cell receptor beta chains follows, all from one sample in a study of blood T cell repertoires in COVID-19. The data were produced by immunoSEQ multiplex PCR, yet TCRdb's version contains in-frame clones alone and is incomplete. The table has about 140,000 clones, 84% seen once. The sequenced sample consisted of PBMCs or T cells enriched from blood (not recorded which). All receptors derive from a man in his forties with acute COVID-19. Both conserved end residues are part of each CDR3. The D gene is left open where the match is weak. Clone size appears in some rows only: once, few, many, or a class for an expanded clone.

clone_size d_call j_call v_call cdr3_aa cdr3_nt
. . TRBJ1-1 TRBV30 CAWSAGLNTEAFF TGTGCCTGGAGTGCAGGGTTGAACACTGAAGCTTTCTTT
. TRBD1 TRBJ1-5 TRBV7-9 CAGAGTESRQPQHF TGTGCCGGCGCAGGGACAGAGTCCCGGCAGCCCCAGCATTTT
. TRBD1 TRBJ1-4 TRBV5-1 CASSSMGQGEKLFF TGCGCCAGCAGCTCGATGGGACAGGGGGAAAAACTGTTTTTT
. . TRBJ1-1 TRBV29-1 CSVDKDMNTEAFF TGCAGCGTTGATAAGGACATGAACACTGAAGCTTTCTTT
once . TRBJ1-5 TRBV3-1/TRBV3-2 CASSQDAGGVNQPQHF TGTGCCAGCAGCCAAGATGCAGGAGGGGTAAATCAGCCCCAGCATTTT
. TRBD1 TRBJ2-1 TRBV7-8 CASSQGQLTEQFF TGTGCCAGCAGCCAGGGACAGCTGACCGAGCAGTTCTTC
. TRBD1 TRBJ1-2 TRBV3-1/TRBV3-2 CASRPRQGTGYTF TGTGCCAGCAGGCCCCGACAGGGAACTGGCTACACCTTC
. TRBD2 TRBJ2-3 TRBV2 CASSVPKTSESTDTQYF TGTGCCAGCAGTGTCCCTAAAACTAGCGAGAGCACAGATACGCAGTATTTT
. . TRBJ1-4 TRBV29-1 CSARLQGSREKLFF TGCAGCGCGAGGTTACAGGGTTCGCGGGAAAAACTGTTTTTT
. . TRBJ1-2 TRBV15 CATSRDFVGASNYGYTF TGTGCCACCAGCAGAGATTTTGTAGGGGCTTCTAACTATGGCTACACCTTC
. . TRBJ1-4 TRBV5-5 CASSYTGMEEKLFF TGTGCCAGCAGCTACACAGGGATGGAGGAAAAACTGTTTTTT
. TRBD1 TRBJ1-2 TRBV5-1 CASSLTTGGSGGYTF TGCGCCAGCAGCTTGACAACAGGGGGGTCTGGTGGCTACACCTTC
. TRBD1 TRBJ1-4 TRBV19 CASSLGQANEKLFF TGTGCCAGTAGTTTAGGACAGGCGAATGAAAAACTGTTTTTT
. . TRBJ1-1 TRBV9 CASSVSPLNTEAFF TGTGCCAGCAGCGTGTCCCCTTTGAACACTGAAGCTTTCTTT
. . TRBJ2-4 TRBV5-6 CASSLEGVVNIQYF TGTGCCAGCAGCTTGGAGGGAGTCGTAAACATTCAGTACTTC
. TRBD2 TRBJ2-1 TRBV10-3 CAIGQGPSGRSNEQFF TGTGCCATCGGACAGGGCCCTAGCGGGAGGTCCAATGAGCAGTTCTTC
. . TRBJ1-5 TRBV3-1/TRBV3-2 CASSQASVSNQPQHF TGTGCCAGCAGCCAAGCGTCGGTGAGCAATCAGCCCCAGCATTTT
. TRBD2 TRBJ2-1 TRBV4-1 CASSHSSLAGELGNEQFF TGCGCCAGCAGCCACTCTTCTTTAGCGGGGGAGTTAGGGAATGAGCAGTTCTTC
. TRBD2 TRBJ2-1 TRBV12-5 CASGASGGAEQFF TGTGCTAGTGGCGCAAGCGGGGGGGCTGAGCAGTTCTTC
. . TRBJ2-5 TRBV5-1 CASSAGTEETQYF TGCGCCAGCAGCGCGGGGACAGAAGAGACCCAGTACTTC
. . TRBJ2-5 TRBV20-1 CSASRQEDETQYF TGCAGTGCTAGTCGCCAGGAGGACGAGACCCAGTACTTC
. TRBD2 TRBJ2-2 TRBV28 CASSGAGETGELFF TGTGCCAGCTCGGGAGCGGGGGAAACCGGGGAGCTGTTTTTT
. TRBD1 TRBJ2-5 TRBV3-1/TRBV3-2 CASSQETGAGETQYF TGTGCCAGCAGCCAAGAGACAGGGGCTGGAGAGACCCAGTACTTC
. . TRBJ2-7 TRBV2 CASSEALEGTYEQYF TGTGCCAGCAGTGAAGCGCTTGAGGGAACCTACGAGCAGTACTTC
once . TRBJ1-2 TRBV12-2 CASRLQDRTYGYTF TGTGCAAGTCGCTTACAAGACAGAACCTATGGCTACACCTTC
few TRBD2 TRBJ2-1 TRBV27 CASSLDTTSGRKEQFF TGTGCCAGCAGTTTAGATACGACTAGCGGGAGAAAAGAGCAGTTCTTC
. . TRBJ2-1 TRBV6-5 CATRRGSNNEQFF TGTGCCACGAGGAGAGGGAGCAACAATGAGCAGTTCTTC
few . TRBJ1-5 TRBV12-3/TRBV12-4 CASSPRSNQPQHF TGTGCCAGCAGCCCCCGGAGCAATCAGCCCCAGCATTTT
. . TRBJ1-6 TRBV7-2 CASSLMGRDNSPLHF TGTGCCAGCAGCCTGATGGGGCGAGACAATTCACCCCTCCACTTT
. . TRBJ1-5 TRBV19 CATSGSNQPQHF TGTGCCACCTCGGGTAGCAATCAGCCCCAGCATTTT
. . TRBJ2-2 TRBV6-4 CASSDSSTGELFF TGTGCCAGCAGTGACTCTAGCACCGGGGAGCTGTTTTTT
. . TRBJ1-5 TRBV28 CASSLSQGNQPQHF TGTGCCAGCAGTTTATCGCAGGGAAATCAGCCCCAGCATTTT
. TRBD1 TRBJ1-2 TRBV18 CASSPPGQGHGNYGYTF TGTGCCAGCTCACCACCGGGACAGGGTCACGGGAACTATGGCTACACCTTC